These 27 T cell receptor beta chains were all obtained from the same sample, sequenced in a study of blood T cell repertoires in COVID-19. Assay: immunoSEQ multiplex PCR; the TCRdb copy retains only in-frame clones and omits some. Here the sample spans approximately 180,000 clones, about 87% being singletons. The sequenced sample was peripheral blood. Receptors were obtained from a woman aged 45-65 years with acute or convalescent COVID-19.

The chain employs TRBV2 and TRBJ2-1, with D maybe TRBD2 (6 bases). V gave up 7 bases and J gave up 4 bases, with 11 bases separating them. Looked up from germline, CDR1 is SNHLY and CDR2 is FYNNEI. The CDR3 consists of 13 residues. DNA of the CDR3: TGTGCCAGCACCGTAAGCGGGTACAATGAGCAGTTCTTC. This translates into CASTVSGYNEQFF.

The CDR3 loop reads CSVAGSLNTEAFF. The DNA of the CDR3 is TGCAGCGTTGCTGGGAGTCTGAACACTGAAGCTTTCTTT. The chain joins TRBV29-1 to TRBJ1-1; no reliable D call. This CDR3 has 13 amino acids. Per germline, CDR1 SQVTM and CDR2 ANQGSEA. Trimming shortened V by 4 bases and J by 0 bases, and 9 bases separated the two germline ends.

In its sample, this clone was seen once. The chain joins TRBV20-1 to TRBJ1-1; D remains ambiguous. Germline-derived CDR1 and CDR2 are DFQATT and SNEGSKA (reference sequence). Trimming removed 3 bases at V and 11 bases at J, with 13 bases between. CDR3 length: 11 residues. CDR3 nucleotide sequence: TGCAGTGCTAGCCTTACCGGGAATGCTTTCTTT. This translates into CSASLTGNAFF.

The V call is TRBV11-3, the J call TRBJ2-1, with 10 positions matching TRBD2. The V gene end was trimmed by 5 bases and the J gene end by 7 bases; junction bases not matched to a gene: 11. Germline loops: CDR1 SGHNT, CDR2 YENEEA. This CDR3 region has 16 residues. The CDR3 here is CASSRNQRGGLNEQFF. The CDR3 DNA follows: TGTGCCAGCAGCCGTAATCAGCGGGGGGGCCTAAATGAGCAGTTCTTC.

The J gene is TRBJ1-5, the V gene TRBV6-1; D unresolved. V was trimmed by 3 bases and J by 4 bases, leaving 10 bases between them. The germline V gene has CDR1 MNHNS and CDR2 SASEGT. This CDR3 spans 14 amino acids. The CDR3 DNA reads TGTGCCAGCAGTGAGTTGGGAGGGAATCAGCCCCAGCATTTT. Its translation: CASSELGGNQPQHF.

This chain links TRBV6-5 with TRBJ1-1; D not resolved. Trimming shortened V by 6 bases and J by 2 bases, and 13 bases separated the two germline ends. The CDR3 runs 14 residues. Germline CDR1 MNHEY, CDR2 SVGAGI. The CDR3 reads CASSGVRGNTEAFF. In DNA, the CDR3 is TGTGCCAGCAGCGGTGTACGGGGTAACACTGAAGCTTTCTTT.

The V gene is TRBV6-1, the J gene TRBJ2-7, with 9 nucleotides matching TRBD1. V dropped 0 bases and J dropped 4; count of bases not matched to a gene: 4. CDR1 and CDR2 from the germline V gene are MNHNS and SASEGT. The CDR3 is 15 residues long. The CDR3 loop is CASSEADRGWYEQYF. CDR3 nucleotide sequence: TGTGCCAGCAGTGAAGCGGACAGGGGATGGTACGAGCAGTACTTC.

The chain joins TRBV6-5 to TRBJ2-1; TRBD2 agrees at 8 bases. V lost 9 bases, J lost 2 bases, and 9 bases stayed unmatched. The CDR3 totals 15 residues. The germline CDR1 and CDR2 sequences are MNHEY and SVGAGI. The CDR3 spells CASSGTRGTYNEQFF. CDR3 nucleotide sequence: TGTGCCAGTTCGGGGACTAGGGGGACCTACAATGAGCAGTTCTTC.

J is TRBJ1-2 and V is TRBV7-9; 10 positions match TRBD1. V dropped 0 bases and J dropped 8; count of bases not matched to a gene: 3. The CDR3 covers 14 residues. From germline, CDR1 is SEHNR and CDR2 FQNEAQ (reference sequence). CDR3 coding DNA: TGTGCCAGCAGCTTAGCAGACAGGGGGCCCGGCTACACCTTC. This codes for CASSLADRGPGYTF.

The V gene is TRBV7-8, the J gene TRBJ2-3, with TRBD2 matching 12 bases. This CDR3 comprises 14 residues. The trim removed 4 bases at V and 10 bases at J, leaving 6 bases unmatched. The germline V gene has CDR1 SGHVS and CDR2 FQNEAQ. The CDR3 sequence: CASSWVLAGGAQYF. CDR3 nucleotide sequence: TGTGCCAGCAGCTGGGTGCTAGCGGGAGGGGCGCAGTATTTT.

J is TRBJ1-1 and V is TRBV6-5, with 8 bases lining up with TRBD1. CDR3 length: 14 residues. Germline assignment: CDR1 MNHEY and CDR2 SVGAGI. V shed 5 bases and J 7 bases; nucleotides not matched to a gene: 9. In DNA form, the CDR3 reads TGTGCCAGCAGTCCACGGACAGGGCGGGATGAAGCTTTCTTT. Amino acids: CASSPRTGRDEAFF.

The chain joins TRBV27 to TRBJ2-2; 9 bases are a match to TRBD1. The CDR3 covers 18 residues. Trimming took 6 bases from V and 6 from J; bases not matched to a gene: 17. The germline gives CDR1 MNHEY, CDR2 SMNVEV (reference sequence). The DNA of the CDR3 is TGTGCCAGCAGAGAAAAGGGACAGGGAAGAATTTTGGCCGGGGAGCTGTTTTTT. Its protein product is CASREKGQGRILAGELFF.

The CDR3 reads CASSKGLREQFF. CDR3 in DNA: TGTGCCAGCAGTAAGGGACTGCGGGAGCAGTTCTTC. The V and J genes are TRBV6-5 and TRBJ2-1; perhaps TRBD2 as D (6 bases). Germline CDR1 reads MNHEY; CDR2 reads SVGAGI. V lost 5 bases and J lost 10, with 12 bases in between. The CDR3 is 12 amino acids.

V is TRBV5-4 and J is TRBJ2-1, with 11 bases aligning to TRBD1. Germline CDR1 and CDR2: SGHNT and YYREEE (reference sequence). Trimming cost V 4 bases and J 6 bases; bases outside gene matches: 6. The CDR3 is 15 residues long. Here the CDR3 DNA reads TGTGCCAGCAGCACGGACAGGGGGCGCCCCAATGAGCAGTTCTTC. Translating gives CASSTDRGRPNEQFF.

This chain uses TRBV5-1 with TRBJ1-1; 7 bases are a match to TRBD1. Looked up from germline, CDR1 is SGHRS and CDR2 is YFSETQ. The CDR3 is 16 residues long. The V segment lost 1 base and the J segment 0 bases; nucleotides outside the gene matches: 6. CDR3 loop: CASSLNTGEMNTEAFF. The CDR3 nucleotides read TGCGCCAGCAGCTTGAATACAGGGGAAATGAACACTGAAGCTTTCTTT.

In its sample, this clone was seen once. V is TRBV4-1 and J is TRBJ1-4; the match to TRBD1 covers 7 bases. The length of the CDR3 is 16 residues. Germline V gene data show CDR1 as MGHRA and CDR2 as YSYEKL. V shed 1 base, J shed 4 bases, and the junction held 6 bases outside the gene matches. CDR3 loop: CASSQVGTAYNEKLFF. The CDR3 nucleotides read TGCGCCAGCAGCCAAGTCGGGACAGCTTATAATGAAAAACTGTTTTTT.

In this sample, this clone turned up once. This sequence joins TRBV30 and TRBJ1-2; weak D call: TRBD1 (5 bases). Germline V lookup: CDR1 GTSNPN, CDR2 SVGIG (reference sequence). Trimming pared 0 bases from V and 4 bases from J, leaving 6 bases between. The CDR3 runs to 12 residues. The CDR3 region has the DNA TGTGCCTGGAGTGTCGGGGGCTATGGCTACACCTTC. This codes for CAWSVGGYGYTF.

In DNA form, the CDR3 reads TGCGCCAGCAGCTCCGGGACAGGGAACACTGGAAACACCATATATTTT. Protein sequence: CASSSGTGNTGNTIYF. The chain uses TRBV5-1 and TRBJ1-3, with 9 positions matching TRBD1. The CDR3 covers 16 residues. Germline loops: CDR1 SGHRS, CDR2 YFSETQ. V shed 3 bases, J shed 2 bases, and the junction held 6 bases outside the gene matches.

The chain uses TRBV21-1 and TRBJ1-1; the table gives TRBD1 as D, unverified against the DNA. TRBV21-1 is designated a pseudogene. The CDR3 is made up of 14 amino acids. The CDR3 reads CASSKKDRYTEAFF. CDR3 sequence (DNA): TGTGCCAGCAGCAAAAAGGACAGATACACTGAAGCTTTCTTT.

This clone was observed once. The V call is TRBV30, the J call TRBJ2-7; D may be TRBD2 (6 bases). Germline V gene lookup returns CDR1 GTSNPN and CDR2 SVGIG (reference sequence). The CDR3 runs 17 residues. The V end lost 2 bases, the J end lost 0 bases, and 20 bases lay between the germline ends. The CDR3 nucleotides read TGTGCCTGGAGTCCAAGGGAACGCGGGATCGTCTCCTACGAGCAGTACTTC. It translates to CAWSPRERGIVSYEQYF. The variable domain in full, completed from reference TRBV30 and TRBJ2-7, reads SQTIHQWPATLVQPVGSPLSLECTVEGTSNPNLYWYRQAAGRGLQLLFYSVGIGQISSEVPQNLSASRPQDRQFILSSKKLLLSDSGFYLCAWSPRERGIVSYEQYFGPGTRLTVT.

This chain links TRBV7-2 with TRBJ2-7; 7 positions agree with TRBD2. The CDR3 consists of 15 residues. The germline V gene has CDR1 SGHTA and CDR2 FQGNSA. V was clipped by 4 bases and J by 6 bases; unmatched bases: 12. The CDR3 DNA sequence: TGTGCCAGCAGCTCGAGTCTTGGGCCGGGGGGCGAGCAGTACTTC. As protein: CASSSSLGPGGEQYF. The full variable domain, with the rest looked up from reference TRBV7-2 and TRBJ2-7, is GAGVSQSPSNKVTEKGKDVELRCDPISGHTALYWYRQSLGQGLEFLIYFQGNSAPDKSGLPSDRFSAERTGGSVSTLTIQRTQQEDSAVYLCASSSSLGPGGEQYFGPGTRLTVT.

CDR3 bases: TGTGCCAGCAGCCATAGACTAGCGGGGGGGCCTGAGACCCAGTACTTC. It encodes CASSHRLAGGPETQYF. This chain connects TRBV9 to TRBJ2-5, with TRBD2 matching over 14 bases. Germline V gene data show CDR1 as SGDLS and CDR2 as YYNGEE. CDR3 length equals 16 residues. V lost 4 bases to trimming and J lost 5 bases; unmatched junction nucleotides: 7.

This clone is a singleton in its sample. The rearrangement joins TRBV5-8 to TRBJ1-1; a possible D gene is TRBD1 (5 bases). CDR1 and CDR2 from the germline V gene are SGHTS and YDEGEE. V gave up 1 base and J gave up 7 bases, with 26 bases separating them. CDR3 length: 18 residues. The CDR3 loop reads CASSLRRPGLQRGSEAFF. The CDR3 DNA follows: TGTGCCAGCAGCTTGAGGCGTCCGGGACTCCAGAGGGGTAGTGAAGCTTTCTTT.

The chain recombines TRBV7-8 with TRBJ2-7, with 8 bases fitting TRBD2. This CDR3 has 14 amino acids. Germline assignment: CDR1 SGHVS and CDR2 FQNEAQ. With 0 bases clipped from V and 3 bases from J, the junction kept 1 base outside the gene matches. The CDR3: CASSLAGLVYEQYF. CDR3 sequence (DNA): TGTGCCAGCAGCTTAGCGGGACTAGTCTACGAGCAGTACTTC.

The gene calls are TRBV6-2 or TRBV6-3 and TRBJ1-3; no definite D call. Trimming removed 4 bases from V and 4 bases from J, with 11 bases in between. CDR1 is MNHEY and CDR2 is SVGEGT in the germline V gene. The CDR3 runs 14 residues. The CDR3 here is CASSSGQRGNTIYF. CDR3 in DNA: TGTGCCAGCAGTTCCGGGCAGCGGGGAAACACCATATATTTT.

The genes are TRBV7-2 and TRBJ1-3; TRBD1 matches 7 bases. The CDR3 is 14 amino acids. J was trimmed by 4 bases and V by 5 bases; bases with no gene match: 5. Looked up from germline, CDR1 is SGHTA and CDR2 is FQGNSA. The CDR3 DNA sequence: TGTGCCAGCAGCGGTACAGGGGCGGGAAACACCATATATTTT. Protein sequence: CASSGTGAGNTIYF. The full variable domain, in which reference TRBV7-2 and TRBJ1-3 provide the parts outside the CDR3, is GAGVSQSPSNKVTEKGKDVELRCDPISGHTALYWYRQSLGQGLEFLIYFQGNSAPDKSGLPSDRFSAERTGGSVSTLTIQRTQQEDSAVYLCASSGTGAGNTIYFGEGSWLTVV.

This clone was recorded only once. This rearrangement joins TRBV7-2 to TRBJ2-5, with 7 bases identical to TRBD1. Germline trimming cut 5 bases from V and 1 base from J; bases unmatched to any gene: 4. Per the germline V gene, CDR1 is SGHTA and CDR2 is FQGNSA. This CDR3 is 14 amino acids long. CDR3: CASSPRQGQETQYF. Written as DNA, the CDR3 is TGTGCCAGCAGCCCCCGACAGGGCCAAGAGACCCAGTACTTC.